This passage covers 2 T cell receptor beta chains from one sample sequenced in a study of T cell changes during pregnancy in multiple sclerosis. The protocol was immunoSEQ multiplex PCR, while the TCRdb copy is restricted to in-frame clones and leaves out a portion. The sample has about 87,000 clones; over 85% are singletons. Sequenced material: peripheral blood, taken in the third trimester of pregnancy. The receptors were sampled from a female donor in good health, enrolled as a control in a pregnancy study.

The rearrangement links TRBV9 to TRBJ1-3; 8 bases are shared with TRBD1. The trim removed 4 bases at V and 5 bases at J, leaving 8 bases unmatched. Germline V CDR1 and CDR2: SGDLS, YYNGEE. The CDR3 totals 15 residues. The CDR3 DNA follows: TGTGCCAGCAGCTCCGGACAGGGCCGGCGAAACACCATATATTTT. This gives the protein CASSSGQGRRNTIYF.

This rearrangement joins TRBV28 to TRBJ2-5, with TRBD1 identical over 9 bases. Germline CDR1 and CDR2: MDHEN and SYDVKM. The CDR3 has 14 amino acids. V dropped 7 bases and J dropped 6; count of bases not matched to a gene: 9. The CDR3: CASTPGQGLKTQYF. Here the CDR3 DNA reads TGTGCCAGCACCCCAGGACAGGGGCTGAAGACCCAGTACTTC.